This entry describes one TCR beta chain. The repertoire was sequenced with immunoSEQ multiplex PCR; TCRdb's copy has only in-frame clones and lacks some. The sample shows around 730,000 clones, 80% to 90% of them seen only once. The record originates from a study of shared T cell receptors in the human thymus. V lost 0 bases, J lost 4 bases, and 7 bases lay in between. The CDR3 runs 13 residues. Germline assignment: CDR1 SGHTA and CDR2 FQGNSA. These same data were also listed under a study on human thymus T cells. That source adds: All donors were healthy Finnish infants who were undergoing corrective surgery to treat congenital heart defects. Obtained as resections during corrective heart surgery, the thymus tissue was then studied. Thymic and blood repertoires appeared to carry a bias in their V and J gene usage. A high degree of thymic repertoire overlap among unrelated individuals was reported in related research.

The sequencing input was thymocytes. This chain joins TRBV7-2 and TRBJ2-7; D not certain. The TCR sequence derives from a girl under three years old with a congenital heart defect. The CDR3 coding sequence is TGTGCCAGCAGCTTAGCATATCGGTACGAGCAGTACTTC. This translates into CASSLAYRYEQYF.